The next 20 T cell receptor beta chains were all read from a single sample in a study of T cells in women clearing cervical HPV infection. Repertoires were generated with immunoSEQ multiplex PCR, while TCRdb's copy carries only in-frame clones and drops some. This sample contains some 25,000 clones. Sequencing was performed on blood buffy coat. The receptors come from a woman between 18 and 70 years old with a cervical HPV16 infection that either progressed to CIN3+ or cleared (not recorded which).

As regards this clone: Read data end 3 residues before the CDR3 end; the end is taken from the germline J gene. This chain connects TRBV6-1 to TRBJ1-3, with a possible D match to TRBD1 (6 bases). Between the trimmed V and J ends, which lost 2 bases and 2 bases, there was a span of 13 bases. The CDR3 extends over 16 amino acids. Germline V CDR1 and CDR2: MNHNS, SASEGT. CDR3 bases read: TGTGCCAGCAGTGAAAGGTTCGCAGGGGCTGGAAACACC. Encoded protein: CASSERFAGAGNT. The CDR3 in full is CASSERFAGAGNTIYF.

For this clone: Read data end 3 residues before the CDR3 end; the end is taken from the germline J gene. The rearrangement joins TRBV5-4 to TRBJ2-5, with TRBD2 as a possible D gene (6 bases). The CDR3 covers 14 residues. Germline V gene lookup returns CDR1 SGHNT and CDR2 YYREEE (reference sequence). V shed 2 bases and J shed 5 bases, with 13 bases lying between them. The CDR3 spells CASSFGGGAETQYF. Incomplete CDR3 DNA: TGTGCCAGCAGCTTCGGCGGAGGGGCGGAGACC.

By frequency, this clone is medium-sized. Read sequence stops 3 residues before the CDR3 end, and the germline J gene provides the missing end. This chain uses TRBV2 with TRBJ2-3, with D unresolved. Germline V gene lookup returns CDR1 SNHLY and CDR2 FYNNEI. The V end lost 2 bases, the J end lost 0 bases, and 3 bases lay between the germline ends. The CDR3 runs to 13 residues. The CDR3 sequence is CASSERSTDTQYF. The sequenced CDR3 bases are TGTGCCAGCAGTGAAAGGAGCACAGATACG. The full variable domain, rest sourced from reference TRBV2 and TRBJ2-3, is EPEVTQTPSHQVTQMGQEVILRCVPISNHLYFYWYRQILGQKVEFLVSFYNNEISEKSEIFDDQFSVERPDGSNFTLKIRSTKLEDSAMYFCASSERSTDTQYFGPGTRLTVL.

In the case of this clone: The missing CDR3 end, 3 residues past where the read stops, is filled in from the germline J gene. The genes are TRBV10-3 and TRBJ2-2; 9 bases match TRBD2. Germline CDR1 reads ENHRY; CDR2 reads SYGVKD. This CDR3 region has 14 residues. J lost 1 base, V lost 10 bases, and 4 bases had no gene match. CDR3 sequence: CATRLAENTGELFF. The CDR3 bases that were read are TGTGCCACCAGACTAGCGGAGAACACCGGGGAG.

As for this clone: The CDR3 extends 3 residues past the end of the read, so its final part is completed from the germline J gene. The gene calls are TRBV6-2 or TRBV6-3 and TRBJ2-5; 9 bases are a match to TRBD1. This CDR3 has 14 residues. Losses at the gene ends were 7 bases for V and 4 bases for J; bases not matched to a gene: 7. Germline V gene sequence: CDR1 MNHEY, CDR2 SVGEGT. The sequenced CDR3 bases are TGTGCCAGCAAACCAGACAGGGGGATAGAGACC. Translating gives CASKPDRGIET. The entire CDR3 protein reads CASKPDRGIETQYF.

Comments on this clone: The missing CDR3 end, 3 residues past where the read stops, is filled in from the germline J gene. The chain employs TRBV19 and TRBJ1-2, with D possibly TRBD1 on 6 matching bases. Per germline, CDR1 LNHDA and CDR2 SQIVND (reference sequence). The CDR3 runs to 15 residues. Trimming took 9 bases from V and 2 from J, leaving 19 bases between them. The DNA read from the CDR3 is TGTGCCAGCGGAATTAAGACAGGTAAAAACTATGGC. Its translation is CASGIKTGKNYG. The complete CDR3 sequence is CASGIKTGKNYGYTF.

The sequenced CDR3 bases are TGTGCCAGCAGCCAACTTTACGAG. Translation gives CASSQLYE. From start to end, the CDR3 is CASSQLYEQYF. The rearrangement uses TRBV7-8 and TRBJ2-7; D gene unclear. The sequence runs out 3 residues before the end of the CDR3; the remainder is reconstructed from the germline J gene. CDR1 and CDR2 from the germline V gene are SGHVS and FQNEAQ. This CDR3 region has 11 residues. V lost 5 bases to trimming and J lost 4 bases, with 6 bases between them.

Comments on this clone: The read gets to within 3 residues of the CDR3 end, and the germline J gene fills in the rest. The V gene is TRBV30, the J gene TRBJ2-4, with D possibly being TRBD1 (6 bases). This CDR3 spans 12 amino acids. Germline CDR1 and CDR2: GTSNPN and SVGIG (reference sequence). The CDR3 bases that were read are TGTGCCTGGAGTGTACAGGGACCTTCT. Its translation: CAWSVQGPS. The full-length CDR3 reads as CAWSVQGPSQYF. The full variable domain, with the rest looked up from reference TRBV30 and TRBJ2-4, is SQTIHQWPATLVQPVGSPLSLECTVEGTSNPNLYWYRQAAGRGLQLLFYSVGIGQISSEVPQNLSASRPQDRQFILSSKKLLLSDSGFYLCAWSVQGPSQYFGAGTRLSVL.

Regarding this clone: The read halts 3 residues ahead of the CDR3 end, with the missing end drawn from the germline J gene. The J gene is TRBJ2-7, the V gene TRBV5-4; TRBD2 agrees at 8 bases. V was pared by 4 bases and J by 5 bases, with 11 bases of the junction left unmatched. Germline CDR1 and CDR2: SGHNT and YYREEE (reference sequence). The CDR3 has 15 amino acids. The DNA read from the CDR3 is TGTGCCAGCAGCCCCTCAGTAGCGGGGTTCAACGAG. Encoded protein: CASSPSVAGFNE. The full CDR3 reads CASSPSVAGFNEQYF.

As concerns this clone: Sequencing ends 3 residues short of the CDR3 end; the germline J gene provides the rest. The V gene is TRBV2, the J gene TRBJ1-5; tentative D call: TRBD1 (6 bases). The CDR3 contains 15 residues. Germline assignment: CDR1 SNHLY and CDR2 FYNNEI. V lost 5 bases to trimming and J lost 2 bases, with 13 bases between them. CDR3 amino acids: CASSSGGAGNQPQHF. The covered CDR3 bases are TGTGCCAGCAGTTCGGGGGGGGCTGGCAATCAGCCC.

Notes on this clone: Read coverage stops 3 residues before the CDR3 terminus; the germline J gene supplies the remainder. The chain recombines TRBV19 with TRBJ1-2; tentatively, D is TRBD1 (6 bases). The CDR3 has 14 residues. Germline values: CDR1 LNHDA, CDR2 SQIVND (reference sequence). Trimming removed 4 bases from V and 5 bases from J, with 14 bases in between. The sequenced CDR3 bases are TGTGCCAGTAGTAAGACACAGGGTCCGTATGGC. It translates to CASSKTQGPYG. The full CDR3 reads CASSKTQGPYGYTF.

With regard to this clone: The missing CDR3 end, 3 residues past where the read stops, is filled in from the germline J gene. The chain uses TRBV19 and TRBJ1-2; perhaps TRBD1 as D (5 bases). The V and J ends lost 5 bases and 1 base respectively, with 11 bases between them. The V gene's germline CDR1 is LNHDA and CDR2 SQIVND (reference sequence). The length of the CDR3 is 14 residues. CDR3 DNA, as far as it was read: TGTGCCAGTAGTCCCCGCAGGGATAACTATGGC. The encoded protein is CASSPRRDNYG. The full CDR3 sequence reads CASSPRRDNYGYTF.

In the case of this clone: Coverage ceases 3 residues before the CDR3 finishes, and the germline J gene fills in the end. V usage is TRBV20-1 and J usage is TRBJ1-4; D possibly corresponds to TRBD1 (5 bases). The CDR3 is 14 amino acids. V gave up 5 bases and J gave up 0 bases, with 10 bases separating them. CDR1 is DFQATT and CDR2 is SNEGSKA in the germline V gene (reference sequence). The part of the CDR3 DNA that was read is TGCAGTGCTGGAGTGACAGCAACTAATGAAAAA. Its translation is CSAGVTATNEK. The whole CDR3 region reads CSAGVTATNEKLFF.

In regard to this clone: With the read ending 3 residues before the CDR3 end, the germline J gene is used to fill in that end. The chain joins TRBV5-1 to TRBJ2-1; 13 bases map to TRBD2. Germline lookup yields CDR1 SGHRS and CDR2 YFSETQ. V trimming: 0 bases; J trimming: 8 bases; junction bases outside the gene matches: 5. CDR3 length: 16 residues. The DNA read from the CDR3 is TGCGCCAGCAGCTTGGAACTAGCGGGAGGGTGGGATGAG. This gives the protein CASSLELAGGWDE. The entire CDR3 is CASSLELAGGWDEQFF.

Comments on this clone: The read is 3 residues too short to cover the CDR3 end, so that end is filled in from the germline J gene. This chain joins TRBV4-1 and TRBJ1-4; TRBD1 matches at 10 bases. V lost 5 bases and J lost 4; bases outside the gene matches: 10. CDR3 length: 17 residues. Germline V gives CDR1 MGHRA, CDR2 YSYEKL. The covered CDR3 bases are TGCGCCAGCAGCGTGGACCCGGGACAGGGGTTTAATGAAAAA. The encoded protein is CASSVDPGQGFNEK. The entire CDR3 is CASSVDPGQGFNEKLFF.

Regarding this clone: The read ends 3 residues early relative to the CDR3; the germline J gene fills the gap. The chain is built from TRBV19 and TRBJ1-1, with 8 nucleotides matching TRBD1. The CDR3 has 13 amino acids. Looked up from germline, CDR1 is LNHDA and CDR2 is SQIVND (reference sequence). The CDR3 sequence is CASSTGTGVWAFF. The sequenced part of the CDR3 DNA is TGTGCCAGTAGTACCGGGACAGGAGTGTGG.

A note on this clone: The observed sequence ends 3 residues before the CDR3 terminus, with the missing tail filled in from the germline J gene. This chain connects TRBV20-1 to TRBJ2-1, with TRBD1 identical over 9 bases. This CDR3 region has 15 residues. In germline, CDR1 is DFQATT, CDR2 SNEGSKA (reference sequence). The ends lost 4 bases at V and 9 bases at J; junction bases unmatched: 13. The CDR3 region is CSATFLGQGVGEQFF. CDR3 DNA (partial): TGCAGTGCTACTTTTTTGGGACAGGGAGTCGGTGAG.

On this clone: The read terminates 3 residues before the CDR3 end, so the remaining end is supplied by the germline J gene. The rearrangement uses TRBV5-1 and TRBJ2-1; 9 nucleotides agree with TRBD2. CDR1 is SGHRS, CDR2 YFSETQ, per germline. The J segment lost 7 bases and the V segment lost 0 bases, leaving 5 bases of the junction unmatched. The CDR3 is 15 amino acids. CDR3 region: CASSLVLAGPNEQFF. CDR3 DNA (partial): TGCGCCAGCAGCTTGGTACTAGCGGGTCCGAATGAG.

About this clone itself: The sequence runs out 3 residues before the end of the CDR3; the remainder is reconstructed from the germline J gene. The V call is TRBV11-3, the J call TRBJ2-7; 11 bases fit TRBD1. Germline V gene lookup returns CDR1 SGHNT and CDR2 YENEEA. This CDR3 has 15 amino acids. V shed 3 bases and J 3 bases; nucleotides not matched to a gene: 4. The CDR3 sequence is CASSLAGTGGYEQYF. CDR3 DNA (partial): TGTGCCAGCAGCTTGGCGGGGACAGGGGGCTACGAG. Combining the CDR3 with reference TRBV11-3 and TRBJ2-7 gives the whole variable domain EAGVVQSPRYKIIEKKQPVAFWCNPISGHNTLYWYLQNLGQGPELLIRYENEEAVDDSQLPKDRFSAERLKGVDSTLKIQPAELGDSAVYLCASSLAGTGGYEQYFGPGTRLTVT.

As concerns this clone: The read stops 3 residues short of the end of the CDR3; the missing end is completed from the germline J gene. The chain combines TRBV30 with TRBJ1-6, with D perhaps matching TRBD1 (6 bases). The V end lost 4 bases, the J end lost 10 bases, and 14 bases lay between the germline ends. This CDR3 spans 13 amino acids. Per the germline V gene, CDR1 is GTSNPN and CDR2 is SVGIG (reference sequence). CDR3 DNA (partial): TGTGCCTGGAACAGGGCGAACCTATCACCC. Protein sequence: CAWNRANLSP. The full CDR3 protein reads CAWNRANLSPLHF.